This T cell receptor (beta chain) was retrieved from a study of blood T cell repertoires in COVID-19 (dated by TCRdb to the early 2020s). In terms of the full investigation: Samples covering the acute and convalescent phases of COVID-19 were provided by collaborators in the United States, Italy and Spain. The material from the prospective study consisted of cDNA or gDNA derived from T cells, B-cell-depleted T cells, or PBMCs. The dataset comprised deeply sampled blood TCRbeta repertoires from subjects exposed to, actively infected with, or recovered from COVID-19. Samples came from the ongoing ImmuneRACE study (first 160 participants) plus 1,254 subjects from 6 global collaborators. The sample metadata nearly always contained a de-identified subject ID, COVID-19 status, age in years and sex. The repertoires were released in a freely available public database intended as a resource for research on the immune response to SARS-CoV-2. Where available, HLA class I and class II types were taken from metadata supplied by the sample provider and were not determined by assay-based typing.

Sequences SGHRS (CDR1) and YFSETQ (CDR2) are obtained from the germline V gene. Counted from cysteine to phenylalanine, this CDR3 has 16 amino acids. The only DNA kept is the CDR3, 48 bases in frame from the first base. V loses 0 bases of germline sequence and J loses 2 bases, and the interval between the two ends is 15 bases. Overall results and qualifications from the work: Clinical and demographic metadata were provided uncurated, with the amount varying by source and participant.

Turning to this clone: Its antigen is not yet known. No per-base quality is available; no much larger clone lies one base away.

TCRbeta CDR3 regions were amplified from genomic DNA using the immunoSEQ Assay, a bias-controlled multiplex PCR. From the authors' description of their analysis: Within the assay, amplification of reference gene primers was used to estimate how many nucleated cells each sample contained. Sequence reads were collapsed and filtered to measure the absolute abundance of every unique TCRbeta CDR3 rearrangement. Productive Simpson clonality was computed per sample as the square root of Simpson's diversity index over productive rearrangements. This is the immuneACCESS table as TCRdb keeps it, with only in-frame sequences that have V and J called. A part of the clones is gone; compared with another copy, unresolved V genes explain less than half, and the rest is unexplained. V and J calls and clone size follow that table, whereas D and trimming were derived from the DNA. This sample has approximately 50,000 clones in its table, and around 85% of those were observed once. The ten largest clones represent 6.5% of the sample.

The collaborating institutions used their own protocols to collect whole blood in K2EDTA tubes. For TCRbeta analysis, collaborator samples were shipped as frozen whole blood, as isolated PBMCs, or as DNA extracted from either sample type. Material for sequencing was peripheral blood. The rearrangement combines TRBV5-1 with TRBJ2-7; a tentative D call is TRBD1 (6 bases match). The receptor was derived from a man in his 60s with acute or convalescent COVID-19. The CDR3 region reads CASSLGGRASTYEQYF. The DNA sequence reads TGCGCCAGCAGCTTGGGGGGGCGGGCATCAACCTACGAGCAGTACTTC. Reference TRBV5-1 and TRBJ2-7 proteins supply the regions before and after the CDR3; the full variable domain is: KAGVTQTPRYLIKTRGQQVTLSCSPISGHRSVSWYQQTPGQGLQFLFEYFSETQRNKGNFPGRFSGRQFSNSRSEMNVSTLELGDSALYLCASSLGGRASTYEQYFGPGTRLTVT.